This is a list of T cell receptor beta chains from one sample in a study of T cell responses to AZD1222 COVID-19 vaccine. Clones were sequenced by immunoSEQ multiplex PCR, and TCRdb holds only the in-frame ones, with some missing. The sample has fewer than 200,000 clones; around 90% are singletons. The specimen was peripheral blood, collected on day 0 of AZD1222 vaccination. These receptors came from an adult in good health. Each CDR3 is given with its conserved first and last residue. A D gene is named only where the DNA matches it firmly. Size is omitted from some rows. Given values are once, few, many or a class for expanded clones.

cdr3_nt | cdr3_aa | clone_size | v_call | d_call | j_call
TGTGCCAGTAGTATTTCGGGGTCGAAAAACATTCAGTACTTC | CASSISGSKNIQYF | . | TRBV19 | . | TRBJ2-4
TGTGCCAGCACGGCCAGGGGTAATGAAAAACTGTTTTTT | CASTARGNEKLFF | . | TRBV6-5 | . | TRBJ1-4
TGTGCCAGCTCAAAGGGTAGGGGAGGGGGCAATCAGCCCCAGCATTTT | CASSKGRGGGNQPQHF | . | TRBV2 | . | TRBJ1-5
TGTGCCAGCAGTCGGGACCGAGGATACTACGAGCAGTACTTC | CASSRDRGYYEQYF | . | TRBV2 | . | TRBJ2-7
TGTGCCACCAGCACCGCGGGGGGATACTTGGCGAATTCACCCCTCCACTTT | CATSTAGGYLANSPLHF | . | TRBV15 | . | TRBJ1-6
TGTGCCAGCAGGCCTCTGGCGGGAGGGCCGACCCAGTACTTC | CASRPLAGGPTQYF | . | TRBV6-5 | TRBD2 | TRBJ2-5
TGCGCCAGCAGCTTGCAACCAGGAGACTCCTATAAAGAAGCTTTCTTT | CASSLQPGDSYKEAFF | . | TRBV5-1 | . | TRBJ1-1
TGTGCCAGCAGCCTAGGAGCCAATCAGCCCCAGCATTTT | CASSLGANQPQHF | . | TRBV7-3 | . | TRBJ1-5
TGCAGCGCGAGCGGACAGTATCAAGAGACCCAGTACTTC | CSASGQYQETQYF | once | TRBV29-1 | . | TRBJ2-5
TGTGCCAGCTCACCCCGGGTTTCCAGGGACTATGGCTACACCTTC | CASSPRVSRDYGYTF | once | TRBV18 | . | TRBJ1-2
TGTGCCAGCAGCGTTCAGGCTAGCACAGATACGCAGTATTTT | CASSVQASTDTQYF | . | TRBV7-3 | . | TRBJ2-3
TGTGCCATCAGTGAGTCTTACAATGAAAAACTGTTTTTT | CAISESYNEKLFF | . | TRBV10-3 | . | TRBJ1-4
TGCGCCAGCAGTACCCTCGAGCAGGGGGCTGACACCGGGGAGCTGTTTTTT | CASSTLEQGADTGELFF | once | TRBV10-2 | TRBD1 | TRBJ2-2
TGTGCCAGTAGAAGAACGGGACAGGGGGGATACGAGCAGTACTTC | CASRRTGQGGYEQYF | . | TRBV19 | TRBD1 | TRBJ2-7
TGTGCCAGCATCTTTCTTGGCGGTGGGGTTTCGACCCTCCACTTT | CASIFLGGGVSTLHF | . | TRBV5-5 | . | TRBJ1-6
TGTGCCAGCTCACCACCTTCCAGAAGCTACGAGCAGTACTTC | CASSPPSRSYEQYF | . | TRBV18 | . | TRBJ2-7
TGCGCCAGCAGTGGCGGGGGCGAGCAGTACTTC | CASSGGGEQYF | . | TRBV10-2 | TRBD2 | TRBJ2-7
TGTGCCAGCAGTGGGCAGGCCGTCTCTGGAAACACCATATATTTT | CASSGQAVSGNTIYF | . | TRBV2 | . | TRBJ1-3
TGTGCCAGCAGCTTAATCCTTGTGACCTTCTATGGCTACACCTTC | CASSLILVTFYGYTF | . | TRBV7-9 | . | TRBJ1-2
TGTGCCAGTACCCCGACAGGGGGGCTAGTGGACAATGAGCAGTTCTTC | CASTPTGGLVDNEQFF | . | TRBV19 | TRBD1 | TRBJ2-1
TGTGCCAGCAGTTACACGGGACCGGGACTTCGATCACCCCTCCACTTT | CASSYTGPGLRSPLHF | . | TRBV6-5 | . | TRBJ1-6
TGTGCCAGCAGGCAACAGGGGACGGGTGAAAAACTGTTTTTT | CASRQQGTGEKLFF | . | TRBV27 | TRBD1 | TRBJ1-4